One sample yielded the 25 T cell receptor beta chains listed below, sequenced in a study of T cells in localized non-small cell lung cancer. Profiling relied on immunoSEQ multiplex PCR, and the TCRdb table lists in-frame clones only, not all of them. The sample lists more than 650 clones; roughly 20% were seen once. Specimen: normal lung tissue next to the tumor, collected before any cancer treatment. The origin of the receptors is a man aged 35-75 years with stage II lung adenocarcinoma.

The table lists this clone with a few counts. The V gene is TRBV28, the J gene TRBJ1-1, with a weak D call TRBD1 (5 bases). The CDR3 has 14 residues. V was pared by 5 bases and J by 1 base, with 11 bases between. Germline CDR1 and CDR2: MDHEN and SYDVKM. In DNA, the CDR3 is TGTGCCAGCAGTGCCCCCGGACAGAACACTGAAGCTTTCTTT. As protein: CASSAPGQNTEAFF.

The chain recombines TRBV28 with TRBJ1-3, with no clear D. Trimming stripped 8 bases from V and 0 bases from J, with 20 bases between. Looked up from germline, CDR1 is MDHEN and CDR2 is SYDVKM. This CDR3 is 17 amino acids long. The CDR3 here is CASLSPAERSSGNTIYF. The CDR3 DNA is TGTGCCAGCCTATCGCCGGCAGAACGGAGCTCTGGAAACACCATATATTTT.

The sample holds a few counts of this clone. The chain couples TRBV9 to TRBJ2-2, with a weak D call TRBD1 (5 bases). The CDR3 sequence is 16 residues long. Trimming removed 0 bases from V and 1 base from J, with 10 bases in between. Germline CDR1 SGDLS, CDR2 YYNGEE. This chain's CDR3 is CASSVDPGMNTGELFF. The CDR3, as DNA: TGTGCCAGCAGCGTAGATCCAGGGATGAACACCGGGGAGCTGTTTTTT.

This clone is deemed large (0.1 to 1%). This sequence joins TRBV6-8 and TRBJ2-5; 12 bases match TRBD2. The germline V gene has CDR1 MNHGY and CDR2 SAAAGT. The CDR3 totals 15 residues. Unmatched junction bases numbered 5, after V lost 5 bases and J lost 4 bases. The CDR3 region is CASSLTSGGLETQYF. In DNA, the CDR3 is TGTGCCAGCAGTCTCACTAGCGGGGGGTTAGAGACCCAGTACTTC.

The gene calls are TRBV30 and TRBJ2-1, with D perhaps assigned TRBD1 or TRBD2 (6 bases each). This CDR3 region has 13 residues. V was pared by 0 bases and J by 9 bases, with 12 bases between. Germline V CDR1 and CDR2: GTSNPN, SVGIG (reference sequence). The CDR3 DNA is TGTGCCTGGAGTGTAAACAGGGAGGCTGAGCAGTTCTTC. As protein: CAWSVNREAEQFF.

This clone is labeled as large. This chain connects TRBV9 to TRBJ1-2; the match to TRBD1 covers 9 bases. The junction had 12 bases not matched to a gene; V was cut back by 2 bases and J by 7 bases. The CDR3 has 16 residues. Germline V gene lookup returns CDR1 SGDLS and CDR2 YYNGEE. CDR3 amino acids: CASSVTPEDRGSGYTF. In DNA form, the CDR3 reads TGTGCCAGCAGCGTCACTCCGGAGGACAGGGGTTCTGGCTACACCTTC.

The J gene is TRBJ2-5, the V gene TRBV11-3; D may be TRBD2 (6 bases). CDR1 is SGHNT and CDR2 is YENEEA in the germline V gene. The CDR3 is 14 amino acids. V lost 4 bases, J lost 5 bases, and 14 bases lay in between. In DNA form, the CDR3 reads TGTGCCAGCAGCTCGGGCGGGACCTTTGAGACCCAGTACTTC. The encoded protein is CASSSGGTFETQYF.

In its sample, this clone ranks as large (0.1 to 1%). This chain links TRBV4-1 with TRBJ2-4; the match to TRBD1 covers 8 bases. The CDR3 has 15 amino acids. Germline V gene data show CDR1 as MGHRA and CDR2 as YSYEKL. Trimming took 2 bases from V and 1 from J; bases not matched to a gene: 1. This CDR3 reads CASSQNRGAKNIQYF. The CDR3 nucleotides read TGCGCCAGCAGCCAAAACAGGGGGGCCAAAAACATTCAGTACTTC.

By share of the sample, this clone is large. The chain employs TRBV18 and TRBJ1-1; D unresolved. This CDR3 is 13 amino acids long. Trimming left V 6 bases short and J 6 bases short, with 14 bases between. Germline values: CDR1 KGHSH, CDR2 LQKENI. The CDR3 DNA sequence: TGTGCCAGCTCGCCCACGCCCATGGCTGAAGCTTTCTTT. Its translation: CASSPTPMAEAFF.

The CDR3 loop reads CASSSDYRSSEQFF. In DNA form, the CDR3 reads TGTGCCAGCAGCTCGGACTACAGGTCCAGTGAGCAGTTCTTC. J is TRBJ2-1 and V is TRBV11-3, with D tentatively TRBD2 (6 bases). Germline lookup yields CDR1 SGHNT and CDR2 YENEEA. The CDR3 consists of 14 residues. The V end was cut by 4 bases, the J end by 9 bases, with 16 bases between.

There are a few counts of this clone. This chain connects TRBV19 to TRBJ1-1; possibly TRBD1 for D (6 bases). The V gene lost 8 bases and the J gene lost 0 bases, with 10 bases spanning the gap. This CDR3 contains 13 residues. Germline CDR1 reads LNHDA; CDR2 reads SQIVND (reference sequence). CDR3 sequence reads: CASADRLNTEAFF. The CDR3 nucleotides are TGTGCCAGTGCCGACAGGTTGAACACTGAAGCTTTCTTT.

The CDR3 protein is CASMGGQGRTEAFF. DNA of the CDR3: TGTGCCAGTATGGGGGGACAGGGGAGGACTGAAGCTTTCTTT. This chain joins TRBV19 and TRBJ1-1, with 10 bases aligning to TRBD1. CDR3 length: 14 amino acids. Losses at the gene ends were 7 bases for V and 5 bases for J; bases not matched to a gene: 7. The V gene's germline CDR1 is LNHDA and CDR2 SQIVND (reference sequence).

The chain couples TRBV12-5 to TRBJ1-3; no reliable D call. V lost 0 bases and J 1 base, leaving 7 bases between the germline ends. Germline V lookup: CDR1 LGHNT, CDR2 FRNRAP. The CDR3 totals 15 residues. This CDR3 is CASGLVLGSGNTIYF. The CDR3 DNA follows: TGTGCTAGTGGTTTGGTACTGGGATCTGGAAACACCATATATTTT.

This clone is judged medium-sized (0.01 to 0.1%). A junction boundary mismatches the germline segment, possibly from a read error. V usage is TRBV6-8 and J usage is TRBJ2-3, with TRBD1 matching 8 bases. This CDR3 contains 14 residues. Germline V gene sequence: CDR1 MNHGY, CDR2 SAAAGT. CDR3 residues: CASSDSQGADTQYF. The CDR3 DNA is TGTGCCAGCAGTGACTCACAGGGGGCAGATACGCAGTATTTT.

V gene TRBV6-8 combines with J gene TRBJ1-5, with D unclear. Trimming removed 0 bases at V and 1 base at J, with 10 bases between. The germline gives CDR1 MNHGY, CDR2 SAAAGT. The CDR3 extends over 16 amino acids. This CDR3 is CASSYSRETSNQPQHF. The CDR3 DNA reads as TGTGCCAGCAGTTACTCTCGAGAGACAAGCAATCAGCCCCAGCATTTT.

In its sample, this clone was seen a few times. J is TRBJ2-7 and V is TRBV6-1, with D unclear. Germline V CDR1 and CDR2: MNHNS, SASEGT. The CDR3 extends over 14 amino acids. Trimming removed 1 base at V and 9 bases at J, with 16 bases between. The CDR3 region has the DNA TGTGCCAGCAGTGAAGTTCCGGCGGTAGGCGTGCAGTACTTC. Its protein product is CASSEVPAVGVQYF.

The chain couples TRBV5-1 to TRBJ1-1, with no clear D. V lost 2 bases and J 4 bases, leaving 27 bases between the germline ends. Germline CDR1 and CDR2: SGHRS and YFSETQ. The CDR3 runs 19 residues. The CDR3 here is CASSLAMRTLARSGTEAFF. Written as DNA, the CDR3 is TGCGCCAGCAGCTTAGCTATGAGGACGCTTGCTCGTTCGGGCACTGAAGCTTTCTTT.

The sample holds a few counts of this clone. The gene calls are TRBV9 and TRBJ1-2; no firm D call. V dropped 4 bases and J dropped 7 bases, with 17 bases sitting between them. Germline assignment: CDR1 SGDLS and CDR2 YYNGEE. This CDR3 comprises 14 residues. CDR3 protein: CASSLGVALGGYTF. The DNA of the CDR3 is TGTGCCAGCAGCTTAGGCGTTGCCCTAGGTGGCTACACCTTC.

V gene TRBV14 combines with J gene TRBJ2-3, with D possibly being TRBD1 or TRBD2 (5 bases each). Trimming left V 4 bases short and J 3 bases short, with 17 bases between. The CDR3 has 16 amino acids. The germline V gene has CDR1 SGHDN and CDR2 FVKESK. The CDR3 nucleotides are TGTGCCAGCAGCCTTCTCCGGGACGGCGTTACAGATACGCAGTATTTT. Its translation is CASSLLRDGVTDTQYF.

The sample holds a few counts of this clone. The chain recombines TRBV6-8 with TRBJ2-2; possibly TRBD2 for D (5 bases). The ends were cut back, 5 bases at V and 4 bases at J, with 8 bases in the middle. Looked up from germline, CDR1 is MNHGY and CDR2 is SAAAGT. The CDR3 is 13 amino acids. CDR3 loop: CASSARVTGELFF. The CDR3 nucleotides are TGTGCCAGCAGTGCGAGGGTCACCGGGGAGCTGTTTTTT.

The gene calls are TRBV19 and TRBJ2-2, with 9 bases fitting TRBD1. V was clipped by 6 bases and J by 3 bases; unmatched bases: 5. CDR1 is LNHDA and CDR2 is SQIVND in the germline V gene (reference sequence). The CDR3 totals 15 residues. The CDR3 DNA is TGTGCCAGTAGCCGGACAGGGGTCGACACCGGGGAGCTGTTTTTT. Protein product: CASSRTGVDTGELFF.

This clone has a handful of counts. The gene calls are TRBV6-8 and TRBJ2-1; the match to TRBD1 covers 9 bases. The CDR3 loop spans 16 amino acids. Germline CDR1 reads MNHGY; CDR2 reads SAAAGT. The ends lost 5 bases at V and 1 base at J; junction bases unmatched: 6. CDR3 coding DNA: TGTGCCAGCAGTAACGGGACAGGGAAGTCCTACAATGAGCAGTTCTTC. Its protein is CASSNGTGKSYNEQFF.

V usage is TRBV9 and J usage is TRBJ2-1; a possible D gene is TRBD1 (6 bases). This CDR3 is built from 14 residues. Germline CDR1 reads SGDLS; CDR2 reads YYNGEE. Between the trimmed V and J ends, which lost 0 bases and 10 bases, there was a span of 14 bases. The DNA for the CDR3 is TGTGCCAGCAGCGTAGAACAGGGTTTTGGGGAGCAGTTCTTC. This translates into CASSVEQGFGEQFF.

The chain uses TRBV6-8 and TRBJ1-2; D unresolved. This CDR3 has 17 residues. V lost 5 bases and J 5 bases, leaving 24 bases between the germline ends. Germline-derived CDR1 and CDR2 are MNHGY and SAAAGT. The CDR3: CASSPKGNPFFGYGYTF. The CDR3 DNA reads as TGTGCCAGCAGTCCCAAGGGTAACCCCTTCTTTGGATATGGCTACACCTTC.

This chain uses TRBV30 with TRBJ2-1, with a tentative D call TRBD2 (6 bases). The germline gives CDR1 GTSNPN, CDR2 SVGIG (reference sequence). V was clipped by 0 bases and J by 0 bases, with 15 bases between them. The CDR3 is 17 amino acids. CDR3 region: CAWSVSFRGSSYNEQFF. The CDR3 DNA follows: TGTGCCTGGAGTGTGTCTTTCCGGGGGAGCTCCTACAATGAGCAGTTCTTC.